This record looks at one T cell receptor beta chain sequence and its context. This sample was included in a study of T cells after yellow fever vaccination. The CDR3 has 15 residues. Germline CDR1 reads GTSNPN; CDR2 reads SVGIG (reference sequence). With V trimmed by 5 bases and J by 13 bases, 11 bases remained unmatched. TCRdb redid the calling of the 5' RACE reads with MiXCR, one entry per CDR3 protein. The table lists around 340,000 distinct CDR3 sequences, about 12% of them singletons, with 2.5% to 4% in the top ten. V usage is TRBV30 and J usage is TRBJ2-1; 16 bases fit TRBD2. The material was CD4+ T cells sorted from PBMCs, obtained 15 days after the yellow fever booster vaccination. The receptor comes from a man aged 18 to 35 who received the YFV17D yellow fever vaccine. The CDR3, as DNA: TGTGCCTGGGAACATAAGGGACTAGCGGGGGGGCCTCAGTTCTTC. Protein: CAWEHKGLAGGPQFF.